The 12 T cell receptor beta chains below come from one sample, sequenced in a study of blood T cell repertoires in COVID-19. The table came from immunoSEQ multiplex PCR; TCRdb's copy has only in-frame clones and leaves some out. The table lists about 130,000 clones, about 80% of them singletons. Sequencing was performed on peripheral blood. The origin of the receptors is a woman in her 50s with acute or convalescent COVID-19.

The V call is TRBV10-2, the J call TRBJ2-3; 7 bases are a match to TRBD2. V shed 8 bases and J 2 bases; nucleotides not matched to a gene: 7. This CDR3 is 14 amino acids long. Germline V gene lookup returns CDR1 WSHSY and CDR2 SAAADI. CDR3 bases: TGCGCCAGCGGAACTAGCGAGAACACAGATACGCAGTATTTT. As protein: CASGTSENTDTQYF.

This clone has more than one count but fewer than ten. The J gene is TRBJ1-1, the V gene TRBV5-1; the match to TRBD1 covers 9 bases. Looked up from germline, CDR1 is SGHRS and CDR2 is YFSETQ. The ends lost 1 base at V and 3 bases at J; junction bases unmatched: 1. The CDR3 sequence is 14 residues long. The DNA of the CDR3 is TGCGCCAGCAGCTTGAGACAGGGGGACACTGAAGCTTTCTTT. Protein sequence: CASSLRQGDTEAFF. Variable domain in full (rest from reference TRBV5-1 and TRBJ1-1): KAGVTQTPRYLIKTRGQQVTLSCSPISGHRSVSWYQQTPGQGLQFLFEYFSETQRNKGNFPGRFSGRQFSNSRSEMNVSTLELGDSALYLCASSLRQGDTEAFFGQGTRLTVV.

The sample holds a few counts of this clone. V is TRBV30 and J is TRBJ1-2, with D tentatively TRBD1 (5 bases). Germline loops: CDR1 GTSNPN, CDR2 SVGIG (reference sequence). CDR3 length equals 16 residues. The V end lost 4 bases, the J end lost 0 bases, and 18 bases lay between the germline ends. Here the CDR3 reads CAWIRYRLRANYGYTF. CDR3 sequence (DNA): TGTGCCTGGATAAGGTACAGGTTAAGAGCTAACTATGGCTACACCTTC.

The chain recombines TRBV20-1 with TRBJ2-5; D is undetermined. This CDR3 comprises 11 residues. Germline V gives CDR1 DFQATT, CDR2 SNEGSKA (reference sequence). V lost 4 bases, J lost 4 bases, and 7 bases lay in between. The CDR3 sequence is CSANPRETQYF. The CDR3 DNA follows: TGCAGTGCTAACCCGAGAGAGACCCAGTACTTC.

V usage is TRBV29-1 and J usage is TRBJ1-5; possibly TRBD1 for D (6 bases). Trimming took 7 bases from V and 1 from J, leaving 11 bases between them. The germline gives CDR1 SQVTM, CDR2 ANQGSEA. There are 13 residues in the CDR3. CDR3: CSALDRSNQPQHF. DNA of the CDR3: TGCAGCGCCTTGGACAGAAGCAATCAGCCCCAGCATTTT.

The CDR3 sequence is CASSSGQITEAFF. The CDR3 coding sequence is TGCGCCAGCAGCTCCGGACAGATCACTGAAGCTTTCTTT. The J gene is TRBJ1-1, the V gene TRBV5-1, with D tentatively TRBD1 (6 bases). Trimming took 3 bases from V and 4 from J, leaving 10 bases between them. In germline, CDR1 is SGHRS, CDR2 YFSETQ. The CDR3 runs to 13 residues.

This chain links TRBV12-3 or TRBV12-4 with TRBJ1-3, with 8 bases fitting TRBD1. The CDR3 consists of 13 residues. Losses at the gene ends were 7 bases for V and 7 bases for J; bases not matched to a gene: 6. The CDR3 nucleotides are TGTGCCAGCAACCCCACAGGGGGTAACACCATATATTTT. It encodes CASNPTGGNTIYF.

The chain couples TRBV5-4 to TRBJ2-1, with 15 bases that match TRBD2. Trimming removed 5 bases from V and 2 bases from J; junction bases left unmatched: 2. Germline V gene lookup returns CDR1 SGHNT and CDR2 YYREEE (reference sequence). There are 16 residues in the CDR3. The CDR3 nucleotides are TGTGCCAGCAGATGGACTAGCGGGAGGGCCTACAATGAGCAGTTCTTC. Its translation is CASRWTSGRAYNEQFF.

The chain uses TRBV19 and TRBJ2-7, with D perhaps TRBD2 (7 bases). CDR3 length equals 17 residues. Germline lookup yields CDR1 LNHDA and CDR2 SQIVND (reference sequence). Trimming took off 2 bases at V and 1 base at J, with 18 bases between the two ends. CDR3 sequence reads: CASSIRSGGRISYEQYF. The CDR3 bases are TGTGCCAGTAGTATACGGTCCGGGGGGCGAATATCCTACGAGCAGTACTTC.

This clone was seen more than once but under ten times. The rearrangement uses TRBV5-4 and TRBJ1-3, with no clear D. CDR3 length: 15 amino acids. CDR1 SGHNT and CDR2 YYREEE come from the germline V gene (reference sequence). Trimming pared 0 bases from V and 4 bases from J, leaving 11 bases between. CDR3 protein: CASSLEVTPGNTIYF. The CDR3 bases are TGTGCCAGCAGCTTGGAGGTGACACCGGGAAACACCATATATTTT.

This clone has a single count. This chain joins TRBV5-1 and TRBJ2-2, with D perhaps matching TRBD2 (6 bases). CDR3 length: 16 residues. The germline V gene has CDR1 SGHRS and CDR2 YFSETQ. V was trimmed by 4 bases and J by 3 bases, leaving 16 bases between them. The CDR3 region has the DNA TGCGCCAGCAGCGAAGCGGGTCGGTGGGACACCGGGGAGCTGTTTTTT. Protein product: CASSEAGRWDTGELFF.

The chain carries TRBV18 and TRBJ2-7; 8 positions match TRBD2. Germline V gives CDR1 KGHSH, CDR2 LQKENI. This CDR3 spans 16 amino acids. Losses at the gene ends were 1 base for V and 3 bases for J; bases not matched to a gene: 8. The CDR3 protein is CASSPLTSGTSYEQYF. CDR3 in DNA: TGTGCCAGCTCACCACTAACCAGTGGGACTAGCTACGAGCAGTACTTC.